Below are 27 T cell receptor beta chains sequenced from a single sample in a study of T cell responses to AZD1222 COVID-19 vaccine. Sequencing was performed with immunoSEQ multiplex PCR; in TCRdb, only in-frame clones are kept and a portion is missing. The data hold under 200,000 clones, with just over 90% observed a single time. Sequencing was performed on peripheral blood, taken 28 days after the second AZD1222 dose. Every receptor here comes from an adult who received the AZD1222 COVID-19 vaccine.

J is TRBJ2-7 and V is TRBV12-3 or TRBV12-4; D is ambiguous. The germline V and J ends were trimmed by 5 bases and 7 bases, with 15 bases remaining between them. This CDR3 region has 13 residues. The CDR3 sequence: CASSTGPFGEQYF. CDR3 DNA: TGTGCCAGCAGTACCGGGCCGTTTGGTGAGCAGTACTTC.

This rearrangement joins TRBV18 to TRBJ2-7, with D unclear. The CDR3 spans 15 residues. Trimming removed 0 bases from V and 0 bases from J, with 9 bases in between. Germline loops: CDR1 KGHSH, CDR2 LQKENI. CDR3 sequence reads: CASSPPKLSSYEQYF. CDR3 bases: TGTGCCAGCTCACCACCGAAGCTGAGCTCCTACGAGCAGTACTTC.

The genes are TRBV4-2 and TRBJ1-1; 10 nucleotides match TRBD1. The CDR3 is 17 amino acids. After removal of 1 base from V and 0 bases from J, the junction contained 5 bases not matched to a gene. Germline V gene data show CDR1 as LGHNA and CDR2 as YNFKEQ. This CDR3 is CASSQVRQGAMNTEAFF. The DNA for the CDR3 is TGTGCCAGCAGCCAAGTTCGACAGGGGGCAATGAACACTGAAGCTTTCTTT.

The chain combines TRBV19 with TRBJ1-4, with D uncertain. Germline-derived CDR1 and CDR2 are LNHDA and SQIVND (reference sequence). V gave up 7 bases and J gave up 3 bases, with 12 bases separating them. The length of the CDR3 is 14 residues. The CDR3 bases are TGTGCCAGTACCCCAAGGCGGGCTAATGAAAAACTGTTTTTT. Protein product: CASTPRRANEKLFF.

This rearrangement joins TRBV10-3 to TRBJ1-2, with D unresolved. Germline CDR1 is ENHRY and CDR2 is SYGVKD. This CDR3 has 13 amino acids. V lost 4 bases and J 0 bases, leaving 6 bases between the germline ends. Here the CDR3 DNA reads TGTGCCATCAGTGGCCAGTCTAACTATGGCTACACCTTC. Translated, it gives CAISGQSNYGYTF.

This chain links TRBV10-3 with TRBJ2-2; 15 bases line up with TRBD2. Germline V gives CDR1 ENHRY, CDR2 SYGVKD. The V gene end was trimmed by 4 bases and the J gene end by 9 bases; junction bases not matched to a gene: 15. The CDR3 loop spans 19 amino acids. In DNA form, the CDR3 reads TGTGCCATCAGTGGGACCCGGACTAGCGGGGGGGCAAAATACCGGGAGCTGTTTTTT. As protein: CAISGTRTSGGAKYRELFF.

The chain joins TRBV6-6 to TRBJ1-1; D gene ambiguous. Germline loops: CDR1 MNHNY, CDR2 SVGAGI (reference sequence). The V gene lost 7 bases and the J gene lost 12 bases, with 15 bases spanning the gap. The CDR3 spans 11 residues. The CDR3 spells CASTQGIRTFF. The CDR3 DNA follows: TGTGCCAGCACCCAAGGGATAAGGACTTTCTTT.

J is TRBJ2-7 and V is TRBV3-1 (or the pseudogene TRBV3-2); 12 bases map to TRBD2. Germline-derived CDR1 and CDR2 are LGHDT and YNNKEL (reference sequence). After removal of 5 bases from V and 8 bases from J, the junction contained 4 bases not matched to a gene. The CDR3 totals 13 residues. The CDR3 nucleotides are TGTGCCAGCAGCAACGGACTAGCGGGACAGCAGTACTTC. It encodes CASSNGLAGQQYF.

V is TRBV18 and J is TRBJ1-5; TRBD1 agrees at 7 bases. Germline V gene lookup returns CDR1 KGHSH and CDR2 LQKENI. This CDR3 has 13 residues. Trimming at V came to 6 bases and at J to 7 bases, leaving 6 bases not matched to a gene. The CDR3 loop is CASSPQGEQPQHF. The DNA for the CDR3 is TGTGCCAGCTCCCCCCAGGGGGAACAGCCCCAGCATTTT.

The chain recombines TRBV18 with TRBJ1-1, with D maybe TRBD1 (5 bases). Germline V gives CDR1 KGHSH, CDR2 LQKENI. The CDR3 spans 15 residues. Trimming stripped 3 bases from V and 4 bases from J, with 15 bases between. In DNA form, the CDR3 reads TGTGCCAGCTCACCTACCCGGGGCGGGACCACTGAAGCTTTCTTT. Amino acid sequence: CASSPTRGGTTEAFF.

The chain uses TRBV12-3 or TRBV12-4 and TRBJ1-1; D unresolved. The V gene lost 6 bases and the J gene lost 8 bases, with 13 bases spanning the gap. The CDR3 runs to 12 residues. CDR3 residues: CASRLLTDEAFF. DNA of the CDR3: TGTGCCAGCAGATTACTCACCGACGAAGCTTTCTTT.

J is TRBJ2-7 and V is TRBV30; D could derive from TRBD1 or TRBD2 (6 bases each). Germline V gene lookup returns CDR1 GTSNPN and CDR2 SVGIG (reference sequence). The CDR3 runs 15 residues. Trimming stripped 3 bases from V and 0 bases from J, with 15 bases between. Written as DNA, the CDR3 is TGTGCCTGGAGCGAAGGGGGGTTCGGCTCCTACGAGCAGTACTTC. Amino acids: CAWSEGGFGSYEQYF. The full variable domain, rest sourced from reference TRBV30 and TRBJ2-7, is SQTIHQWPATLVQPVGSPLSLECTVEGTSNPNLYWYRQAAGRGLQLLFYSVGIGQISSEVPQNLSASRPQDRQFILSSKKLLLSDSGFYLCAWSEGGFGSYEQYFGPGTRLTVT.

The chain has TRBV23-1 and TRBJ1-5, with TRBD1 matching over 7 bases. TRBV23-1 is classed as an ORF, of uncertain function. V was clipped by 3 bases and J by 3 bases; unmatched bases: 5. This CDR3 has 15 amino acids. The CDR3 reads CASSHGQADNQPQHF. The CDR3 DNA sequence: TGCGCCAGCAGTCACGGACAGGCCGACAATCAGCCCCAGCATTTT.

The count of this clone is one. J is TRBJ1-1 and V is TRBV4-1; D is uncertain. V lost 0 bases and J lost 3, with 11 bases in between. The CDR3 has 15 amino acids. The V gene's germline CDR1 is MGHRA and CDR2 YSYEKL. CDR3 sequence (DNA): TGCGCCAGCAGCCAAGATTACCGACGATACACTGAAGCTTTCTTT. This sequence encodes CASSQDYRRYTEAFF.

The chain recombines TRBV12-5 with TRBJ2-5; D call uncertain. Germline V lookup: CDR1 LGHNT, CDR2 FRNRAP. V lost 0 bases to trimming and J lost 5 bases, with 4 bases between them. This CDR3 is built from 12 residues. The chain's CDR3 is CASGLVGETQYF. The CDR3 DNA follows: TGTGCTAGTGGTTTGGTCGGGGAGACCCAGTACTTC.

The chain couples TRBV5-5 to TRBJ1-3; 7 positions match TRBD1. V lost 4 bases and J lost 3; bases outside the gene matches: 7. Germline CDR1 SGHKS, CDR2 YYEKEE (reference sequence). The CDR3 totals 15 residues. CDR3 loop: CASSLGGADGNTIYF. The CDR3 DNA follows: TGTGCCAGCAGCCTAGGGGGCGCAGATGGAAACACCATATATTTT.

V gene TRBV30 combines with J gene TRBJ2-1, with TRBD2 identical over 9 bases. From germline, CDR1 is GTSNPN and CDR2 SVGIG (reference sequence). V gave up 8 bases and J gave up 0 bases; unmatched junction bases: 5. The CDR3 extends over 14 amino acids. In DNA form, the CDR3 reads TGTGCCGTCCGGCGGGGGGGCTCCTACAATGAGCAGTTCTTC. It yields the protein CAVRRGGSYNEQFF. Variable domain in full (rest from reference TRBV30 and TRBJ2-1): SQTIHQWPATLVQPVGSPLSLECTVEGTSNPNLYWYRQAAGRGLQLLFYSVGIGQISSEVPQNLSASRPQDRQFILSSKKLLLSDSGFYLCAVRRGGSYNEQFFGPGTRLTVL.

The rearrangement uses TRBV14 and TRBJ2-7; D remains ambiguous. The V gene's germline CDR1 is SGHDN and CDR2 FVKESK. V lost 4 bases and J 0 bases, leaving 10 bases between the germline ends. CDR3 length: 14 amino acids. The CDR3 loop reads CASSLLGFSYEQYF. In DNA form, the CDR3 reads TGTGCCAGCAGCCTGTTGGGGTTCTCCTACGAGCAGTACTTC. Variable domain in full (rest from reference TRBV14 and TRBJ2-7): EAGVTQFPSHSVIEKGQTVTLRCDPISGHDNLYWYRRVMGKEIKFLLHFVKESKQDESGMPNNRFLAERTGGTYSTLKVQPAELEDSGVYFCASSLLGFSYEQYFGPGTRLTVT.

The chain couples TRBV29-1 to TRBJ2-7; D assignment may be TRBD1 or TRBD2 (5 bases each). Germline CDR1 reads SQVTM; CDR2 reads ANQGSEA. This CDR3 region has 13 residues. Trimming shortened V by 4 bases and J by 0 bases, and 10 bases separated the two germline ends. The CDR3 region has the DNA TGCAGCGTTGGGGGCGGGCTCTCCTACGAGCAGTACTTC. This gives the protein CSVGGGLSYEQYF.

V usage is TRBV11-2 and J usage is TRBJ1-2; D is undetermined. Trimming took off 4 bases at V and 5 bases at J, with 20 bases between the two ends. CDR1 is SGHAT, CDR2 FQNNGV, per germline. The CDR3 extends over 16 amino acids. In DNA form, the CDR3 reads TGTGCCAGCAGCTCGTCAAGGGAGGCAGCCGATTATGGCTACACCTTC. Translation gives CASSSSREAADYGYTF.

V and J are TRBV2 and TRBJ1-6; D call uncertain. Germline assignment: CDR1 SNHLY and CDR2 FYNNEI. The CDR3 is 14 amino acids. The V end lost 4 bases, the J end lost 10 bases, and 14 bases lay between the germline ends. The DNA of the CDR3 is TGTGCCAGCAGTGTTAGGGTTCCTGGCTCACCCCTCCACTTT. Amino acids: CASSVRVPGSPLHF.

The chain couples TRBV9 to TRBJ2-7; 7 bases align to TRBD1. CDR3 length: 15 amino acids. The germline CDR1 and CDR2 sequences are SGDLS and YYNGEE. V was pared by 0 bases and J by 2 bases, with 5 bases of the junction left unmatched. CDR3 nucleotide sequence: TGTGCCAGCAGCGTAGCCGGGACAGTTACCTACGAGCAGTACTTC. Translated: CASSVAGTVTYEQYF.

CDR3 nucleotide sequence: TGTGCCAGCGGCCTTAGCGGGGCCTACGAGCAGTACTTC. It specifies CASGLSGAYEQYF. The chain has TRBV12-3 or TRBV12-4 and TRBJ2-7, with 8 nucleotides matching TRBD2. The CDR3 length is 13 residues. The ends lost 8 bases at V and 2 bases at J; junction bases unmatched: 5.

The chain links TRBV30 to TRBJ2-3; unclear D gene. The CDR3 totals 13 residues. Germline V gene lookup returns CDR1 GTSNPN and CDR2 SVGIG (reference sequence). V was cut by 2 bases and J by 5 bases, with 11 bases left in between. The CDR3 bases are TGTGCCTGGAGTCCCCCGTTAGAAGATACGCAGTATTTT. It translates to CAWSPPLEDTQYF.

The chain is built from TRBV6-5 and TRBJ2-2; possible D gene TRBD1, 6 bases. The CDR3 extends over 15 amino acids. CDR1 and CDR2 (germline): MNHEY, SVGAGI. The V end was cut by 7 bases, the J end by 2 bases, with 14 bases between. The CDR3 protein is CASKAQGINTGELFF. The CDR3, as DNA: TGTGCCAGCAAGGCCCAGGGGATAAACACCGGGGAGCTGTTTTTT.

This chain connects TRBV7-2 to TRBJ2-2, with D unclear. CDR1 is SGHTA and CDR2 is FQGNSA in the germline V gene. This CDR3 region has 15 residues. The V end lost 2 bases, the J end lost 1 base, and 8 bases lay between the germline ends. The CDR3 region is CASSLYDVNTGELFF. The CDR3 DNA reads TGTGCCAGCAGCTTATACGATGTGAACACCGGGGAGCTGTTTTTT.

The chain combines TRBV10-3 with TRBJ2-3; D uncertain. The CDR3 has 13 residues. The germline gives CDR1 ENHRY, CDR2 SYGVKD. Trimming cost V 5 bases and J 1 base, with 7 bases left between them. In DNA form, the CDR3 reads TGTGCCATCAGTACTATTGGCACAGATACGCAGTATTTT. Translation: CAISTIGTDTQYF.